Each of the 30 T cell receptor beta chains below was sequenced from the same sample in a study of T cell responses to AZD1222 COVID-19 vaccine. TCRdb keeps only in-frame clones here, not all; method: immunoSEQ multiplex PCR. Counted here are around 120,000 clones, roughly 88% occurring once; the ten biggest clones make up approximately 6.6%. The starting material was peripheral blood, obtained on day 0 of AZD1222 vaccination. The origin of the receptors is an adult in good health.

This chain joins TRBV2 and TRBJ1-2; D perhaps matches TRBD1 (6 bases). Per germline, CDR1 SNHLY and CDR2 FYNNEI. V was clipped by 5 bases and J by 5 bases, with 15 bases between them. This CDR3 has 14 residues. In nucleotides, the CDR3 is TGTGCCAGCAGTTTCCGGGACACACTATATGGCTACACCTTC. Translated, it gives CASSFRDTLYGYTF. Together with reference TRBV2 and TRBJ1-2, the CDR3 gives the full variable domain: EPEVTQTPSHQVTQMGQEVILRCVPISNHLYFYWYRQILGQKVEFLVSFYNNEISEKSEIFDDQFSVERPDGSNFTLKIRSTKLEDSAMYFCASSFRDTLYGYTFGSGTRLTVV.

The CDR3 region is CASSDSGGSDTQYF. CDR3 bases: TGTGCCAGCAGTGACTCGGGGGGGTCAGATACGCAGTATTTT. The chain joins TRBV6-4 to TRBJ2-3; 7 bases are shared with TRBD2. CDR3 length: 14 amino acids. V dropped 0 bases and J dropped 4; count of bases not matched to a gene: 1. Germline loops: CDR1 MRHNA, CDR2 SNTAGT.

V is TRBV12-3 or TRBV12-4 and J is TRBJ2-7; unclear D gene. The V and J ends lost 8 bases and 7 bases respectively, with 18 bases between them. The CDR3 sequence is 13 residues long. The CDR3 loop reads CASSGVASGEQYF. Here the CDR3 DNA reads TGTGCCAGCTCAGGTGTGGCTTCGGGTGAGCAGTACTTC.

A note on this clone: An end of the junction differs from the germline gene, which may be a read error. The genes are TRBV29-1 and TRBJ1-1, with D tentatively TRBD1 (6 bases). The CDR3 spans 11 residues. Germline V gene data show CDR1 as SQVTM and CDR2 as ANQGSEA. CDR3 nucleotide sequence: TGTAAAGGGGGTAGTGTCGGTGAAGCTTTCTTT. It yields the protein CKGGSVGEAFF.

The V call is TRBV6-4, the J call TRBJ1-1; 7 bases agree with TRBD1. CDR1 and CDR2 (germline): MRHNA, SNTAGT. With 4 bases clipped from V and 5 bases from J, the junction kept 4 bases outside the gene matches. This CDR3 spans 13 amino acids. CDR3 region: CASSGETGTEAFF. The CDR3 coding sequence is TGTGCCAGCAGTGGGGAGACAGGGACTGAAGCTTTCTTT.

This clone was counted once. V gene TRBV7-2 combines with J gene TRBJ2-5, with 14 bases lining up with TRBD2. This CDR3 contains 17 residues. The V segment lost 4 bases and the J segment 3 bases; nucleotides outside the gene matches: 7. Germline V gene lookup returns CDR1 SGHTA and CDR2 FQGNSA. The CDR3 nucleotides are TGTGCCAGCAGCTCGCCCCCGGGACTAGCGGGGGAAGAGACCCAGTACTTC. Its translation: CASSSPPGLAGEETQYF.

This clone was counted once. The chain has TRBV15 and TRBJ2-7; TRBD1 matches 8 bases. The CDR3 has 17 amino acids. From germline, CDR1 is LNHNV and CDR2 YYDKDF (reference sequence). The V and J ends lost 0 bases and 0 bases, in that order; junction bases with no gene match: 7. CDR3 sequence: CATSRDGTGFHSYEQYF. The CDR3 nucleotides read TGTGCCACCAGCAGAGACGGGACAGGCTTCCACTCCTACGAGCAGTACTTC.

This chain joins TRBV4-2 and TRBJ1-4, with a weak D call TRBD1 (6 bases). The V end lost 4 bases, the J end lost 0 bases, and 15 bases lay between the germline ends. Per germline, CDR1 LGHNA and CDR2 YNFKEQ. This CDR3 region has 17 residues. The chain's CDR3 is CASSPRQAQTTNEKLFF. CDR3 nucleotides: TGTGCCAGCAGCCCCAGACAGGCGCAAACAACTAATGAAAAACTGTTTTTT.

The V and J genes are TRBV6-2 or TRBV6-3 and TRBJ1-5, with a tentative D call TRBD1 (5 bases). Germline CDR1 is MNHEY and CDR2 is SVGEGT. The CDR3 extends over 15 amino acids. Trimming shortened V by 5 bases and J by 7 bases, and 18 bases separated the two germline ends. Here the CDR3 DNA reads TGTGCCAGCAGTCCCCCTGGGGGGTTAGGACAGCCCCAGCATTTT. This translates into CASSPPGGLGQPQHF.

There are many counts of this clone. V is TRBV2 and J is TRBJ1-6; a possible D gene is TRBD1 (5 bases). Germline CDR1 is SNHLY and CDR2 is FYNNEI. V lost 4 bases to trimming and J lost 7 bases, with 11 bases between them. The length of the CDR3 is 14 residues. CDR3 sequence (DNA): TGTGCCAGCAGTGGGGGCAGCCCAAATTCACCCCTCCACTTT. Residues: CASSGGSPNSPLHF.

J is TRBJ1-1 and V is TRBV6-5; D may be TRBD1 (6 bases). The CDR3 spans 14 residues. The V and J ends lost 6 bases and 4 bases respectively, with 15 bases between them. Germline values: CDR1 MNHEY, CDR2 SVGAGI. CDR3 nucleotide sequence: TGTGCCAGCAGCCGGGGGGGGGCCAGCACTGAAGCTTTCTTT. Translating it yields CASSRGGASTEAFF.

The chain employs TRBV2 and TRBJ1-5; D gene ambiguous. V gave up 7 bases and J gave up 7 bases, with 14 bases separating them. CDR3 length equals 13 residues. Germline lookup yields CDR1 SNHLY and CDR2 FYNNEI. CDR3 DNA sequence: TGTGCCAGCAATCTAGAGCGGGGACAGCCCCAGCATTTT. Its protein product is CASNLERGQPQHF.

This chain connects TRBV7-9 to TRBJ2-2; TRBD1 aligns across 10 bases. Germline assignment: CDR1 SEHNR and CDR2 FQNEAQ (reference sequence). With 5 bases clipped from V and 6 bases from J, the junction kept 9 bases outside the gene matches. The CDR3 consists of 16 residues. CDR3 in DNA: TGTGCCAGCAGCCAACGACAGGGGGCTAAGGCCGGGGAGCTGTTTTTT. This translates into CASSQRQGAKAGELFF.

CDR3 in amino acids: CASSFRDRIRTEAFF. In nucleotides, the CDR3 is TGTGCCAGCAGCTTTAGGGACAGGATTCGCACTGAAGCTTTCTTT. V gene TRBV13 combines with J gene TRBJ1-1, with TRBD1 matching over 8 bases. Germline CDR1 reads PRHDT; CDR2 reads FYEKMQ (reference sequence). The CDR3 contains 15 residues. With V trimmed by 3 bases and J by 4 bases, 7 bases remained unmatched.

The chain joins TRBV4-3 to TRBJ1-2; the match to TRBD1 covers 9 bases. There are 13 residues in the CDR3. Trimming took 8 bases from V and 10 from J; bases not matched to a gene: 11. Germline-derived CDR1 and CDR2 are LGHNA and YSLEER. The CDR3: CASRRGGQGDYTF. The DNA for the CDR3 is TGCGCCAGCCGAAGGGGGGGACAGGGCGACTACACCTTC.

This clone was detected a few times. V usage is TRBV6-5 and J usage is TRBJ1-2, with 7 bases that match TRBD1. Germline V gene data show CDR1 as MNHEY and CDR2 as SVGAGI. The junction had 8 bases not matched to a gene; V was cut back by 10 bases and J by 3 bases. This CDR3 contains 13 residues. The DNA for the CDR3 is TGTGCCACGAAAATGGGACAGTACTATGGCTACACCTTC. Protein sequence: CATKMGQYYGYTF.

The DNA of the CDR3 is TGCGCCAGCAGCCAAGATTTGGGACAGAACTATGGCTACACCTTC. Amino acids: CASSQDLGQNYGYTF. The V gene is TRBV4-3, the J gene TRBJ1-2, with 7 bases that match TRBD1. V lost 0 bases, J lost 2 bases, and 3 bases stayed unmatched. Germline V gene data show CDR1 as LGHNA and CDR2 as YSLEER. The CDR3 is 15 amino acids.

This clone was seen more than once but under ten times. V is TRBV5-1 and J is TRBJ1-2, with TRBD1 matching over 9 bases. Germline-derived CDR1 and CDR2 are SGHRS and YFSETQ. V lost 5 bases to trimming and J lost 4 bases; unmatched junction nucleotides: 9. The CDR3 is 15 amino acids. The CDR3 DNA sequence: TGCGCCAGCAGACTACCGGGACAGGGACGCTATGGCTACACCTTC. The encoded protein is CASRLPGQGRYGYTF.

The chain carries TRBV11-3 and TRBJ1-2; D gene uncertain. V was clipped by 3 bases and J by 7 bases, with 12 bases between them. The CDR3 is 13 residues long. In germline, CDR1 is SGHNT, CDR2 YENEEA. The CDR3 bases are TGTGCCAGCAGCTTGGCCAGGACGGGTGGCTACACCTTC. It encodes CASSLARTGGYTF.

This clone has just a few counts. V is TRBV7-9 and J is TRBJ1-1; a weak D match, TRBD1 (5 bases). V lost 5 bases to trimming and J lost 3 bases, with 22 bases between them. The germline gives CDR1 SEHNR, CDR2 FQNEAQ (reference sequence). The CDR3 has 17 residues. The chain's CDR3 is CASSPPRGPTRDTEAFF. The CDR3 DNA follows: TGTGCCAGCAGCCCCCCCCGGGGCCCGACGAGGGACACTGAAGCTTTCTTT.

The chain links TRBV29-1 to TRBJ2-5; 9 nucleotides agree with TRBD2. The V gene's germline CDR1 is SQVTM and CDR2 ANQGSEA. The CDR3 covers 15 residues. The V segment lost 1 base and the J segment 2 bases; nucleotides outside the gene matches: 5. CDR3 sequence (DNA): TGCAGCGTTGAAGGTCTCGGACTAGCGCAAGAGACCCAGTACTTC. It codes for CSVEGLGLAQETQYF. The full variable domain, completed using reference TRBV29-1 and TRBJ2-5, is SAVISQKPSRDICQRGTSLTIQCQVDSQVTMMFWYRQQPGQSLTLIATANQGSEATYESGFVIDKFPISRPNLTFSTLTVSNMSPEDSSIYLCSVEGLGLAQETQYFGPGTRLLVL.

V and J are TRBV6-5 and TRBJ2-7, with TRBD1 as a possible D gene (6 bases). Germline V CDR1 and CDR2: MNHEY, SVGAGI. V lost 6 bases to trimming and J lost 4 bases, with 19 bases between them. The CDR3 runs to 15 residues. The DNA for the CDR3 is TGTGCCAGCAGGCCTACAGGGCAGAGATTTTACGAGCAGTACTTC. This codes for CASRPTGQRFYEQYF.

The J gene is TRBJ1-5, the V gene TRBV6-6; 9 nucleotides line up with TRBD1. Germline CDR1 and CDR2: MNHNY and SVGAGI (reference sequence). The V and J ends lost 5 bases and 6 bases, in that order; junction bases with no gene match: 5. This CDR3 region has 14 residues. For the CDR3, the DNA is TGTGCCAGCAGTGAGGACAGGGGTATTCAGCCCCAGCATTTT. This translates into CASSEDRGIQPQHF.

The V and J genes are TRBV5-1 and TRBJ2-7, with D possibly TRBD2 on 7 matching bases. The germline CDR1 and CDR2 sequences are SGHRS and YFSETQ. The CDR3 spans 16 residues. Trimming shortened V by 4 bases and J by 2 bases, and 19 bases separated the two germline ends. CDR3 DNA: TGCGCCAGCAGCCCTGGCTCGTGGGGGGGCGCCTACGAGCAGTACTTC. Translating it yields CASSPGSWGGAYEQYF. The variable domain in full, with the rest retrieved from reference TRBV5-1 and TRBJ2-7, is KAGVTQTPRYLIKTRGQQVTLSCSPISGHRSVSWYQQTPGQGLQFLFEYFSETQRNKGNFPGRFSGRQFSNSRSEMNVSTLELGDSALYLCASSPGSWGGAYEQYFGPGTRLTVT.

The CDR3 sequence is CASSPGGQRDTEAFF. CDR3 sequence (DNA): TGTGCCAGCAGCCCTGGCGGCCAGAGGGACACTGAAGCTTTCTTT. The chain recombines TRBV7-3 with TRBJ1-1; D is unresolved. Germline assignment: CDR1 SGHTA and CDR2 FQGTGA. Trimming pared 5 bases from V and 3 bases from J, leaving 16 bases between. The CDR3 runs to 15 residues.

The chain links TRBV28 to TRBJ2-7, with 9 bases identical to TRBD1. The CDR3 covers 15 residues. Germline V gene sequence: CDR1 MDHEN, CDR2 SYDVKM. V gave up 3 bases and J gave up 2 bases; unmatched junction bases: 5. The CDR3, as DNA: TGTGCCAGCAGTTTGGGATACAGGGGGCCCTACGAGCAGTACTTC. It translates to CASSLGYRGPYEQYF.

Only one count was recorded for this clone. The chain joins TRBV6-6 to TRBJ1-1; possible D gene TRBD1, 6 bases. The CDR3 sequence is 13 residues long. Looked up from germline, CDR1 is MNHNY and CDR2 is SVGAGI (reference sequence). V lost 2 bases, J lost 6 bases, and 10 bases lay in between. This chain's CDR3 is CASSYAGVAEAFF. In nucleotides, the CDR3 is TGTGCCAGCAGTTACGCAGGGGTGGCTGAAGCTTTCTTT.

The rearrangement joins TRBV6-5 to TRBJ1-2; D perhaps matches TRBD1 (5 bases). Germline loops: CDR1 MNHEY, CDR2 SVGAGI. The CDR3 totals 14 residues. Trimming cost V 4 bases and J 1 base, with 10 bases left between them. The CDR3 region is CASSSGLNNYGYTF. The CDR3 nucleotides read TGTGCCAGCAGTTCGGGACTCAATAACTATGGCTACACCTTC.

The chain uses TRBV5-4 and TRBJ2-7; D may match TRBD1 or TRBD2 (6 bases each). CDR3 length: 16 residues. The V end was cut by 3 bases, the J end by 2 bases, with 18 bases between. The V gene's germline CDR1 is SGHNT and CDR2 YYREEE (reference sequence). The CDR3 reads CASSYPGGQGAYEQYF. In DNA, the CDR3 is TGTGCCAGCAGCTACCCCGGGGGACAAGGAGCCTACGAGCAGTACTTC.

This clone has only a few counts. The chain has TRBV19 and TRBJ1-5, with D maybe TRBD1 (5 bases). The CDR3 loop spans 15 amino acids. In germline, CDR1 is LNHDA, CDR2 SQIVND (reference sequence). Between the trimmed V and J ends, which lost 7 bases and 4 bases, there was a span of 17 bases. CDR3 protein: CASKDNSGVNQPQHF. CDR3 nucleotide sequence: TGTGCCAGTAAGGACAACTCGGGGGTTAATCAGCCCCAGCATTTT.